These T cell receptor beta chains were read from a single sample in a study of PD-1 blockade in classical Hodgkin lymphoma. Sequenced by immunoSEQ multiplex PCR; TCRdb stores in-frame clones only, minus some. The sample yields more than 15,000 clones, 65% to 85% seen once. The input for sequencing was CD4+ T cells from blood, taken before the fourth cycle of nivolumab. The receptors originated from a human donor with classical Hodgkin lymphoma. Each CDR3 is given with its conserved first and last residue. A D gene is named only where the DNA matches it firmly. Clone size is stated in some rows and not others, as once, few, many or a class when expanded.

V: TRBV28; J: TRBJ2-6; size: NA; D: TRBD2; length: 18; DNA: TGTGCCAGCAGTTTAGCGGGACTAGCCGACTCTGGGGCCAACGTCCTGACTTTC; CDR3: CASSLAGLADSGANVLTF
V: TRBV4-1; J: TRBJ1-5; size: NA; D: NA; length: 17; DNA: TGCGCCAGCAGCCTGATCCGGGACGGCAATAGCAATCAGCCCCAGCATTTT; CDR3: CASSLIRDGNSNQPQHF
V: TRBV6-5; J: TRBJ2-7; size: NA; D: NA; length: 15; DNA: TGTGCCAGCAGGGCCTACAGACGCCCGGACTACGAGCAGTACTTC; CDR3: CASRAYRRPDYEQYF
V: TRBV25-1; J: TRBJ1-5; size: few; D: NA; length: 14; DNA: TGTGCCAGTTCCACGCCGGGGAGCAATCAGCCCCAGCATTTT; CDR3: CASSTPGSNQPQHF
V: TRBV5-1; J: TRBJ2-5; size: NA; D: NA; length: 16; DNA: TGCGCCAGCAGCCCCAGGGGAGCGGGGAAGGAAGAGACCCAGTACTTC; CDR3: CASSPRGAGKEETQYF
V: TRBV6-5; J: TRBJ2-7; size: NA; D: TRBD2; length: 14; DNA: TGTGCCAGCAGTACTTTAGCGGGAGCTGGGGAGCAGTACTTC; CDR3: CASSTLAGAGEQYF
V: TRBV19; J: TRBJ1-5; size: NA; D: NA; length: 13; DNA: TGTGCCAGTAGTGGGACAAGGTATTCGTCCCAGCATTTT; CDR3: CASSGTRYSSQHF
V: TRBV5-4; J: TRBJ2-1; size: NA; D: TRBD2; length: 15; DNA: TGTGCCAGCAGCTTGGGTCGTGGCGGGAGTAATGAGCAGTTCTTC; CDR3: CASSLGRGGSNEQFF
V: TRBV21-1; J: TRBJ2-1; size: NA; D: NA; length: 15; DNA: TGTGCCAGCAGCACTAACCCTCGGACGACAATGTGGGTAATCTTC; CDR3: CASSTNPRTTMWVIF
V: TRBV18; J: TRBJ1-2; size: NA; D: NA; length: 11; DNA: TGTGCCAGCTCACCAGGCTATGGCTACACCTTC; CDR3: CASSPGYGYTF
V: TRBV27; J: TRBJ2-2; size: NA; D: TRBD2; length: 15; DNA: TGTGCCAGCAAAGTGGGCGGGAGGGCTGACGGGGAGCTGTTTTTT; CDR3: CASKVGGRADGELFF
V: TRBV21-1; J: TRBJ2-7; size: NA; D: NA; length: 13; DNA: TGTGCCAGCAGCATCGGCCACCGCTACGAGCAGTACTTC; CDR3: CASSIGHRYEQYF
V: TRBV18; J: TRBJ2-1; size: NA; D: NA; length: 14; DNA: TGTGCCAGCTCACCGTTATCCCGGGACTCAGAGCAGTTCTTC; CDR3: CASSPLSRDSEQFF
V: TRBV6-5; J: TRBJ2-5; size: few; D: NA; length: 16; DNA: TGTGCCAGCAGTTACTCGACAGTGAAGGGAGTGGAGACCCAGTACTTC; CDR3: CASSYSTVKGVETQYF
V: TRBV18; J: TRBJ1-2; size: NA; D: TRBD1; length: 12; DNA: TGTGCCAGCTCATCACAGGGGGGTGGCTACACCTTC; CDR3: CASSSQGGGYTF
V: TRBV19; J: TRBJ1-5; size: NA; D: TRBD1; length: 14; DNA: TGTGCCAGTAGTAGACAGGGGGCAGGGCAGCCCCAGCATTTT; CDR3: CASSRQGAGQPQHF
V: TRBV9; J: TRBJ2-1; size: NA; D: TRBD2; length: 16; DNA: TGTGCCAGCAGCGACCGGACTAGCGGGAGGCTAAATGAGCAGTTCTTC; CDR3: CASSDRTSGRLNEQFF
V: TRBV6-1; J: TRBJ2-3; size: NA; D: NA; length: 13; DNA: TGTGCCAGCAGTGAAAGGCAGGGAGATACGCAGTATTTT; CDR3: CASSERQGDTQYF
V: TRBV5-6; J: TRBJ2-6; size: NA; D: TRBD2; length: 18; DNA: TGTGCCAGCAGCTTGCCTAGCGGGAAAGATCCTGGGGCCAACGTCCTGACTTTC; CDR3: CASSLPSGKDPGANVLTF
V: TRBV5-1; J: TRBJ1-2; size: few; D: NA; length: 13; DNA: TGCGCCAGCAGCCCGGACGGGGGATATGGCTACACCTTC; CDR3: CASSPDGGYGYTF
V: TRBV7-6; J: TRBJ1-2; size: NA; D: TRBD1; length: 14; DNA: TGTGCCAGCAGCTTACAAGGACAGGTCTATGGCTACACCTTC; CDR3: CASSLQGQVYGYTF
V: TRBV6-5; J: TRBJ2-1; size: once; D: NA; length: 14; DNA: TGTGCCAGCAGTTACTCTGGCAGATTTAATGAGCAGTTCTTC; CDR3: CASSYSGRFNEQFF
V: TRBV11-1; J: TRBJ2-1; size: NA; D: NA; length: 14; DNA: TGTGCCAGCAGCTTAGTTGGTGGCTACAATGAGCAGTTCTTC; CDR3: CASSLVGGYNEQFF
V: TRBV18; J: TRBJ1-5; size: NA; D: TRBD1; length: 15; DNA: TGTGCCAGCTCAGAGGGACAGGGGACAGGACAGCCCCAGCATTTT; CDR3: CASSEGQGTGQPQHF
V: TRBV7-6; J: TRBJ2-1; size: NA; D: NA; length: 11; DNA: TGTGCCAGCAGCATTTACAATGAGCAGTTCTTC; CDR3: CASSIYNEQFF
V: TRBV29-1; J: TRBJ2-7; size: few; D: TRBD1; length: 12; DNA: TGCAGCGTTACGACAGGGGGCTACGAGCAGTACTTC; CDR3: CSVTTGGYEQYF
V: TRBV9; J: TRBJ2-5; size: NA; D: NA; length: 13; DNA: TGTGCCAGCAGCGCCGGACACCAAGAGACCCAGTACTTC; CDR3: CASSAGHQETQYF
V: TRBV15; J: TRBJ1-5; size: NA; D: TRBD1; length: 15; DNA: TGTGCCACCAGCAGGACAGGGGGGAACAATCAGCCCCAGCATTTT; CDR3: CATSRTGGNNQPQHF
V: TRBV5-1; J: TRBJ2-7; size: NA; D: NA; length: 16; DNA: TGCGCCAGCAGCTTGGTGGGTGGCGGTCCCTCCTACGAGCAGTACTTC; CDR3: CASSLVGGGPSYEQYF
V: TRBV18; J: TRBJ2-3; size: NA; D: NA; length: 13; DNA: TGTGCCAGCTCACTACACACCACAGATACGCAGTATTTT; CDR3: CASSLHTTDTQYF
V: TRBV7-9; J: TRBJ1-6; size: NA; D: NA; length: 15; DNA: TGTGCCAGCAGCTTAGACGGAACAGGGTATTCACCCCTCCACTTT; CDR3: CASSLDGTGYSPLHF
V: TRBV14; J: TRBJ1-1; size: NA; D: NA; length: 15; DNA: TGTGCCAGCAGCCAAGGCAATAGGGTGAACACTGAAGCTTTCTTT; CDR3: CASSQGNRVNTEAFF
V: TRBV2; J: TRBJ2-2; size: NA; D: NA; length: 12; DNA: TGTGCCAGCAGCGAGGGGGCCGGGGAGCTGTTTTTT; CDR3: CASSEGAGELFF
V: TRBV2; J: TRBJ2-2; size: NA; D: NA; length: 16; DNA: TGTGCCAGCAGTGAGCCCTGGCGGGTGAACACCGGGGAGCTGTTTTTT; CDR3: CASSEPWRVNTGELFF
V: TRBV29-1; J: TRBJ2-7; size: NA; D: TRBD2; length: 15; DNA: TGCAGCGTCGCAGGCTCTAGCGGGAGCTCCTACGAGCAGTACTTC; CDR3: CSVAGSSGSSYEQYF
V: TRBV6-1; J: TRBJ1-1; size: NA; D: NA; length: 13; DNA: TGTGCCAGCCAGGACAGTTGGGACACTGAAGCTTTCTTT; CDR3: CASQDSWDTEAFF
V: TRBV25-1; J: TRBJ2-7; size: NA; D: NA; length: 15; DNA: TGTGCCAGCAGTGGGCTTAGCCACAATTCCTACGAGCAGTACTTC; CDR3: CASSGLSHNSYEQYF
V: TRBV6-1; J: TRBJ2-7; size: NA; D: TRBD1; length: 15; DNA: TGTGCCAGCAGTGAGCCGGGACAGGGCTGGTTTGAGCAGTACTTC; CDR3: CASSEPGQGWFEQYF
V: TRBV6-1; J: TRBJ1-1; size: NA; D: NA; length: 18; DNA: TGTGCCAGCAGTGAACAAAACGTATTCGGTACGGTTGCAACTGAAGCTTTCTTT; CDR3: CASSEQNVFGTVATEAFF
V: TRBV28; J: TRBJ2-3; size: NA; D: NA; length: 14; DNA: TGTGCCAGCACGGGCGCCACTGTGTCAGATACGCAGTATTTT; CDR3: CASTGATVSDTQYF
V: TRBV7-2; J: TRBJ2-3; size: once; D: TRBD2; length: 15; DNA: TGTGCCAGCAGCCCCCGGACTAGCGAGCTAAATACGCAGTATTTT; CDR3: CASSPRTSELNTQYF
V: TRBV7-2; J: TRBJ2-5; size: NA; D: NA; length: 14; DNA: TGTGCCAGCACCGAGGGTAGGGGCCGAGAGACCCAGTACTTC; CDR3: CASTEGRGRETQYF
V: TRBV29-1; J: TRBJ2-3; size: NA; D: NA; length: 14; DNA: TGCAGCGTCATTGTGGCGGGCCTGGCAGATACGCAGTATTTT; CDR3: CSVIVAGLADTQYF
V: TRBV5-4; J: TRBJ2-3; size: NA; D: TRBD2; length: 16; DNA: TGTGCCAGCAGCTTCCGGACTAGCGGGACTACAGATACGCAGTATTTT; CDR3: CASSFRTSGTTDTQYF
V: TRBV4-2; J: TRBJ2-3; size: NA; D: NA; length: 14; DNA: TGTGCCAGCAGCCAACCGGGAGAGGAAGATACGCAGTATTTT; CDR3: CASSQPGEEDTQYF
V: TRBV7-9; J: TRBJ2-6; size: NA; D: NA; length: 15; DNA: TGTGCCAGCAGCTCCAGGGGATCTGGGGCCAACGTCCTGACTTTC; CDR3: CASSSRGSGANVLTF
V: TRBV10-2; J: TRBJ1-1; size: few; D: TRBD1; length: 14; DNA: TGCGCCAGCAGGGGACAGGGGCGGGGCACTGAAGCTTTCTTT; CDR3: CASRGQGRGTEAFF
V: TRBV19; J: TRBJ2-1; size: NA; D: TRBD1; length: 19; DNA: TGTGCCAGTAGCAAAAGGGGTGGTTGGGACAGGGAATTGTACAATGAGCAGTTCTTC; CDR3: CASSKRGGWDRELYNEQFF
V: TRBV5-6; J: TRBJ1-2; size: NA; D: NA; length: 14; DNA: TGTGCCAGCAGCACCGACCTGGGGGGCGCAGGCTACACCTTC; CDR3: CASSTDLGGAGYTF
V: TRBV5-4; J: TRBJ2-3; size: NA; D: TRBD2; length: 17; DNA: TGTGCCAGCAGCTTCCGACTAGCGGGGTCTAGCACAGATACGCAGTATTTT; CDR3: CASSFRLAGSSTDTQYF
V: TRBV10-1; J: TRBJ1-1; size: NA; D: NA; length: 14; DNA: TGCGCCAGCAGGTCCGGAGGGGGGTACGAGAAAGCTTTCTTT; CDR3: CASRSGGGYEKAFF
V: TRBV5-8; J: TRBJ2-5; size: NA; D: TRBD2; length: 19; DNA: TGTGCCAGCAGCTTGTTTTGGACTAGCGGGAGGGGATCCCAAGAGACCCAGTACTTC; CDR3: CASSLFWTSGRGSQETQYF